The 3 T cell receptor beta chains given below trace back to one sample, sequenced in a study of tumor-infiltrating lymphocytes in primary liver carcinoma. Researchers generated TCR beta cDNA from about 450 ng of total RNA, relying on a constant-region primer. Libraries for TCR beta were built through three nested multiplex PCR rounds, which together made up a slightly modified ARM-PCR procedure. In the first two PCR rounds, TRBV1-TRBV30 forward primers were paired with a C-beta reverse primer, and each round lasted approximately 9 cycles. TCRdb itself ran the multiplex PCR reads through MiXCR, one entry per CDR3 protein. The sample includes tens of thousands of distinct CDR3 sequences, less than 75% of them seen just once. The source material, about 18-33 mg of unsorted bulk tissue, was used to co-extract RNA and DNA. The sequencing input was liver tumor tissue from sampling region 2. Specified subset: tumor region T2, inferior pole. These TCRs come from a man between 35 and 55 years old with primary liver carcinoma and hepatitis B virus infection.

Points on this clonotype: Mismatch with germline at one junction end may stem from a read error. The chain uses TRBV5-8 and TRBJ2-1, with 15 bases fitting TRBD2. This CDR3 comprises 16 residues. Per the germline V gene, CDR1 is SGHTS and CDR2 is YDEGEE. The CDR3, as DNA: TGTGCCAACAGCCTCGGACTAGCGGGGGGGTACAATGAACAGTTCTTC. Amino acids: CANSLGLAGGYNEQFF.

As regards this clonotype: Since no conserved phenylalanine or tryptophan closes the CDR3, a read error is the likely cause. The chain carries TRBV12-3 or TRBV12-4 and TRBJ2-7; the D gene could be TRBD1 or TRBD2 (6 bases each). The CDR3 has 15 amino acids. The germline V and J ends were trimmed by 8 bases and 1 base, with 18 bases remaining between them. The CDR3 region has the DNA TGTGCCAGCCGTATGGGGAAAGGGGGGTCCTACGAGCAGTACATC. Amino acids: CASRMGKGGSYEQYI.

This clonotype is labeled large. The DNA for the CDR3 is TGTGCCAGCAGCTTAGAGCTCCTAGCGGGAATGAATGAGCAGTTCTTC. Its translation is CASSLELLAGMNEQFF. The rearrangement uses TRBV11-2 and TRBJ2-1, with 9 bases fitting TRBD2. V was clipped by 0 bases and J by 7 bases; unmatched bases: 7. Germline V gene sequence: CDR1 SGHAT, CDR2 FQNNGV. CDR3 length: 16 residues.